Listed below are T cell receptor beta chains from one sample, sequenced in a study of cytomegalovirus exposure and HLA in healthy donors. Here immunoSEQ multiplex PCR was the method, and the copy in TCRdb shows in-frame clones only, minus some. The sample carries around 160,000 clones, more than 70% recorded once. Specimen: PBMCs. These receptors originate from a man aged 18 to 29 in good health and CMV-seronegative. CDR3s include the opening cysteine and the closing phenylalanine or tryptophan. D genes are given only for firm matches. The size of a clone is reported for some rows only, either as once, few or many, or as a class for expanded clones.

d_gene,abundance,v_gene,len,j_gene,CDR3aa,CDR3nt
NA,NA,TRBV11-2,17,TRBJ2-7,CASSLAFGGGEAYEQYF,TGTGCCAGCAGCTTAGCGTTCGGTGGTGGGGAGGCCTACGAGCAGTACTTC
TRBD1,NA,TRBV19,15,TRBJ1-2,CASSIMLGGGHGYTF,TGTGCCAGTAGTATAATGCTAGGGGGCGGTCATGGCTACACCTTC
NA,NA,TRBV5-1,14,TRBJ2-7,CASSLVAVTYEQYF,TGCGCCAGCAGCTTGGTCGCAGTTACCTACGAGCAGTACTTC
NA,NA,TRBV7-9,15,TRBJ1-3,CASSLAGGAGNTIYF,TGTGCCAGCAGCTTAGCCGGCGGAGCGGGAAACACCATATATTTT
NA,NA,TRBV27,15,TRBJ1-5,CASSPYRDGDQPQHF,TGTGCCAGCAGTCCGTACAGGGACGGGGATCAGCCCCAGCATTTT
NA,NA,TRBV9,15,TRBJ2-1,CASSTGTSGYNEQFF,TGTGCCAGCAGCACCGGAACCAGCGGCTACAATGAGCAGTTCTTC
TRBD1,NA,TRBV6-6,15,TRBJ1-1,CASSYSGQGATEAFF,TGTGCCAGCAGTTACTCGGGACAGGGGGCCACTGAAGCTTTCTTT
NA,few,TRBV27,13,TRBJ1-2,CASSLGIVGAQTF,TGTGCCAGCAGTTTAGGTATTGTGGGGGCGCAAACCTTC
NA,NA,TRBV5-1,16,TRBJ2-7,CASSSSYRTRAGEQYF,TGCGCCAGCAGCTCTTCGTACAGGACCAGGGCGGGGGAGCAGTACTTC
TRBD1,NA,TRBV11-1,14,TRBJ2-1,CASIRGTENNEQFF,TGTGCCAGCATCAGGGGGACAGAAAACAATGAGCAGTTCTTC
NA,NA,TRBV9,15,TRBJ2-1,CASSGGASLYNEQFF,TGTGCCAGCAGCGGTGGGGCGAGTCTCTACAATGAGCAGTTCTTC
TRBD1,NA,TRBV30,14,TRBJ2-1,CAWTDREAYNEQFF,TGTGCCTGGACGGACAGGGAAGCCTACAATGAGCAGTTCTTC
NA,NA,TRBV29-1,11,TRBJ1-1,CSGNRYTEAFF,TGCAGCGGGAACAGGTACACTGAAGCTTTCTTT
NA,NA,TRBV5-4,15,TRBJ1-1,CASSLGQMLNTEAFF,TGTGCCAGCAGCTTGGGACAGATGCTGAACACTGAAGCTTTCTTT
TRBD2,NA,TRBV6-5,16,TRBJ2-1,CASSYSTSGGGREQFF,TGTGCCAGCAGTTACTCCACTAGCGGGGGAGGAAGGGAGCAGTTCTTC
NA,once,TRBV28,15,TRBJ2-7,CASSLWGGQLYEQYF,TGTGCCAGCAGTTTATGGGGCGGACAGCTCTACGAGCAGTACTTC
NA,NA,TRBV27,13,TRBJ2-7,CASSSGQSYEQYF,TGTGCCAGCAGTTCTGGACAGTCCTACGAGCAGTACTTC
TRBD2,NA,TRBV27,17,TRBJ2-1,CASSLRTSGYSYNEQFF,TGTGCCAGCAGTTTACGGACTAGCGGGTACTCCTACAATGAGCAGTTCTTC
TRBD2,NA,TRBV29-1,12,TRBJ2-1,CSVGAGVDEQFF,TGCAGCGTTGGGGCGGGGGTGGATGAGCAGTTCTTC
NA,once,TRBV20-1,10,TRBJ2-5,CSAAAQGRYF,TGCAGTGCTGCGGCTCAGGGCCGATACTTC
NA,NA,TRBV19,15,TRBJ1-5,CASIEHPGSNQPQHF,TGTGCCAGTATCGAGCATCCGGGGTCTAATCAGCCCCAGCATTTT
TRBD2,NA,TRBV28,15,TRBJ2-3,CASSSGLAGPHTQYF,TGTGCCAGCAGCTCCGGACTAGCGGGACCACATACGCAGTATTTT
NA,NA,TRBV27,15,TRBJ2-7,CASSLGSTGPYEQYF,TGTGCCAGCAGTTTAGGCTCAACAGGGCCCTACGAGCAGTACTTC
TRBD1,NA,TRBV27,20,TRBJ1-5,CASSLRPPGQGPLSNQPQHF,TGTGCCAGCAGTTTAAGGCCCCCGGGACAGGGGCCCTTGAGCAATCAGCCCCAGCATTTT
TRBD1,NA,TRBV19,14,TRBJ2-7,CASGRTGERNEQYF,TGTGCCAGCGGACGGACAGGGGAAAGGAACGAGCAGTACTTC
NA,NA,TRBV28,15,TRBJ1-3,CASSFVGAAGNTIYF,TGTGCCAGCAGTTTCGTAGGGGCGGCAGGAAACACCATATATTTT
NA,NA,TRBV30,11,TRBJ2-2,CASRGTGELFF,TGTGCCTCCCGGGGAACCGGGGAGCTGTTTTTT
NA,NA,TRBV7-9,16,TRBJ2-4,CASSPRTILAKNIQYF,TGTGCCAGCAGCCCTAGGACAATCCTAGCCAAAAACATTCAGTACTTC
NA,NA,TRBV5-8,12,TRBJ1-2,CASSPGGYGYTF,TGTGCCAGCAGCCCCGGGGGCTATGGCTACACCTTC
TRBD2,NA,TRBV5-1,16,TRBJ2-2,CASSFSGGTNTGELFF,TGCGCCAGCAGCTTTAGCGGGGGGACGAACACCGGGGAGCTGTTTTTT
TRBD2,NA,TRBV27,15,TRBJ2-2,CASSLGAGVAGELFF,TGTGCCAGCAGTTTAGGCGCGGGGGTGGCCGGGGAGCTGTTTTTT
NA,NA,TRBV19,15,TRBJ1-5,CASLVGGTNSQPQHF,TGTGCCAGCCTCGTTGGTGGGACAAACTCTCAGCCCCAGCATTTT
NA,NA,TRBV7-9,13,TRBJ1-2,CASKRGLDYGYTF,TGTGCCAGCAAACGCGGCCTGGACTATGGCTACACCTTC
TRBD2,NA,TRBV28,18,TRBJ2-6,CASSPVAGGVSGANVLTF,TGTGCCAGCAGCCCCGTGGCGGGGGGTGTCTCTGGGGCCAACGTCCTGACTTTC
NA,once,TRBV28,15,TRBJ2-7,CASRTLGGFSYEQYF,TGTGCCAGCAGAACACTTGGAGGGTTTTCCTACGAGCAGTACTTC
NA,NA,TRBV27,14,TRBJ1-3,CASSLGATGNTIYF,TGTGCCAGCAGTTTAGGGGCCACGGGAAACACCATATATTTT
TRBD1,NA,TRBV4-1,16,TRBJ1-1,CASSQASGTGARRAFF,TGCGCCAGCAGCCAAGCCAGCGGGACAGGCGCCCGGAGAGCTTTCTTT
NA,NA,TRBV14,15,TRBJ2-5,CASSPEEALKETQYF,TGTGCCAGCAGCCCCGAAGAGGCTTTAAAAGAGACCCAGTACTTC
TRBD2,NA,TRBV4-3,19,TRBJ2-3,CASSQDLVEREDYTDTQYF,TGCGCCAGCAGCCAAGATTTGGTCGAGCGGGAGGACTACACAGATACGCAGTATTTT
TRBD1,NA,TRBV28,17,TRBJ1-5,CASRKGRGTAGGQPQHF,TGTGCCAGCAGGAAAGGTCGCGGGACAGCCGGGGGTCAGCCCCAGCATTTT
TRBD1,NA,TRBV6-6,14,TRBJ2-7,CASSYGQEYYEQYF,TGTGCCAGCAGTTATGGACAGGAATACTACGAGCAGTACTTC
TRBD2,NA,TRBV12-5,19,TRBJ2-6,CASGLATSGRVSGANVLTF,TGTGCTAGTGGTTTGGCTACTAGCGGGAGGGTTTCCGGGGCCAACGTCCTGACTTTC